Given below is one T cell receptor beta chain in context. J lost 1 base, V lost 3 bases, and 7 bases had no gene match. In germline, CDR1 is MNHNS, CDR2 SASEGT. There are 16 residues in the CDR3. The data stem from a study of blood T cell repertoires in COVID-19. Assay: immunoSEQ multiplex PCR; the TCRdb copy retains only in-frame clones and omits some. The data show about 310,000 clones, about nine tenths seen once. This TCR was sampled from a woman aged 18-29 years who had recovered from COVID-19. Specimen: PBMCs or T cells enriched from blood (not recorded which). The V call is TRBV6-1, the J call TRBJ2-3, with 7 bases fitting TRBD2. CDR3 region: CASSEQSSGGTDTQYF. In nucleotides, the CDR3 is TGTGCCAGCAGTGAGCAATCTAGCGGAGGCACAGATACGCAGTATTTT.